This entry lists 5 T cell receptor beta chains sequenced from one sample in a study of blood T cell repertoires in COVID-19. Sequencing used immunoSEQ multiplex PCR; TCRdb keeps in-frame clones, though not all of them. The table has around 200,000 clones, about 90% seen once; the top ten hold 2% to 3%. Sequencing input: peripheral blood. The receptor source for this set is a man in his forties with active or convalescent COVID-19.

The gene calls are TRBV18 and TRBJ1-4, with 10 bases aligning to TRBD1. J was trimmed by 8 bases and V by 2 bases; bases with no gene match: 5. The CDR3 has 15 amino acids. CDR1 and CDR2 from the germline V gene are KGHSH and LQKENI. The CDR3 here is CASSPDRDRGEKLFF. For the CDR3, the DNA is TGTGCCAGCTCACCAGACCGGGACAGGGGCGAAAAACTGTTTTTT.

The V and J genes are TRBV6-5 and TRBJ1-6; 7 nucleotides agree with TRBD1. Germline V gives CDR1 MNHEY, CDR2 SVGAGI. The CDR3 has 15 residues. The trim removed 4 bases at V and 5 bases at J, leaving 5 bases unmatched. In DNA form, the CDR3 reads TGTGCCAGCAGTTCACAGGGGCAAAATAATTCACCCCTCCACTTT. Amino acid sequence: CASSSQGQNNSPLHF.

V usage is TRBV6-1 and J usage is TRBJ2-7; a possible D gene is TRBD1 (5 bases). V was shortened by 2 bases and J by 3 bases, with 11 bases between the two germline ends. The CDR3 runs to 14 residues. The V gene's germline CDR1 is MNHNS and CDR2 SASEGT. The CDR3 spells CASSEFYRSYEQYF. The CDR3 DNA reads TGTGCCAGCAGTGAATTTTACAGGAGCTACGAGCAGTACTTC.

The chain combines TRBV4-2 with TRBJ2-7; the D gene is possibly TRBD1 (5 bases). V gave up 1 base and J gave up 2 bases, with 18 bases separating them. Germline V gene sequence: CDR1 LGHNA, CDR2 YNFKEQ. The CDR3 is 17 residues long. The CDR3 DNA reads TGTGCCAGCAGCCAAGTCTCTGGGCAGGGCACGACCTACGAGCAGTACTTC. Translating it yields CASSQVSGQGTTYEQYF.

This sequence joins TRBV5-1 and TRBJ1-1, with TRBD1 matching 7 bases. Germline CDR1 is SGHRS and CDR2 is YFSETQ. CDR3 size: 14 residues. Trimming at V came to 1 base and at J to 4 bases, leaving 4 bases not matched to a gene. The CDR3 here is CASSLSPGGTEAFF. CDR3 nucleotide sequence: TGCGCCAGCAGCTTGTCCCCAGGGGGCACTGAAGCTTTCTTT.